One and the same sample provided the 6 T cell receptor beta chains below, sequenced in a study of cytomegalovirus exposure and HLA in healthy donors. PCR amplification relied on 60 Vbeta primers (plus 13 Jbeta primers). Generated by immunoSEQ multiplex PCR, the TCRdb table keeps only in-frame clones and is missing some. This sample has 210,000 or so clones; 70% to 80% occur once, and the top ten carry about 14%. The sequenced sample was PBMCs. The receptors were gathered from a man aged 35 to 55 in good health and CMV-seronegative.

V is TRBV28 and J is TRBJ1-5; TRBD1 is a possible D gene (5 bases). The CDR3 sequence is 15 residues long. Trimming removed 7 bases at V and 0 bases at J, with 13 bases between. Germline V gene lookup returns CDR1 MDHEN and CDR2 SYDVKM. DNA of the CDR3: TGTGCCAGCATGTTCAGGGACTATAGCAATCAGCCCCAGCATTTT. Its protein is CASMFRDYSNQPQHF.

The chain combines TRBV4-3 with TRBJ1-2; 11 bases fit TRBD1. Germline V gives CDR1 LGHNA, CDR2 YSLEER. The CDR3 has 15 residues. V lost 4 bases, J lost 4 bases, and 5 bases stayed unmatched. CDR3 in amino acids: CASSPVGQGGYGYTF. CDR3 DNA: TGCGCCAGCAGCCCAGTGGGACAGGGGGGCTATGGCTACACCTTC.

V usage is TRBV7-2 and J usage is TRBJ2-2; 12 nucleotides agree with TRBD2. This CDR3 is built from 16 residues. The ends lost 5 bases at V and 5 bases at J; junction bases unmatched: 6. Germline CDR1 and CDR2: SGHTA and FQGNSA. The DNA of the CDR3 is TGTGCCAGCAGCGGTCTAGCGGGAGGGCCGACCGGGGAGCTGTTTTTT. It encodes CASSGLAGGPTGELFF. Full variable domain (remainder filled in from reference TRBV7-2 and TRBJ2-2): GAGVSQSPSNKVTEKGKDVELRCDPISGHTALYWYRQSLGQGLEFLIYFQGNSAPDKSGLPSDRFSAERTGGSVSTLTIQRTQQEDSAVYLCASSGLAGGPTGELFFGEGSRLTVL.

V gene TRBV6-6 combines with J gene TRBJ1-5; 7 bases are a match to TRBD1. Germline V gives CDR1 MNHNY, CDR2 SVGAGI (reference sequence). The CDR3 totals 15 residues. V was clipped by 5 bases and J by 4 bases; unmatched bases: 8. The CDR3 nucleotides are TGTGCCAGCAGTACCGGAGGGGGCAAAAATCAGCCCCAGCATTTT. It specifies CASSTGGGKNQPQHF.

The chain has TRBV6-5 and TRBJ2-2; D gene unclear. The CDR3 sequence is 12 residues long. Germline V gene sequence: CDR1 MNHEY, CDR2 SVGAGI. The V end was cut by 4 bases, the J end by 6 bases, with 6 bases between. CDR3 nucleotides: TGTGCCAGCAGTTTTCGCGCCGGGGAGCTGTTTTTT. Protein: CASSFRAGELFF.

The sample holds one count of this clone. This chain uses TRBV9 with TRBJ2-1; TRBD2 is a possible D gene (6 bases). The CDR3 sequence is 14 residues long. CDR1 is SGDLS, CDR2 YYNGEE, per germline. V lost 4 bases and J 5 bases, leaving 13 bases between the germline ends. CDR3 in amino acids: CASSLGTHNNEQFF. DNA of the CDR3: TGTGCCAGCAGCCTAGGGACTCATAACAATGAGCAGTTCTTC. The whole variable domain, filled in from reference TRBV9 and TRBJ2-1, reads DSGVTQTPKHLITATGQRVTLRCSPRSGDLSVYWYQQSLDQGLQFLIQYYNGEERAKGNILERFSAQQFPDLHSELNLSSLELGDSALYFCASSLGTHNNEQFFGPGTRLTVL.